These T cell receptor beta chains were read from a single sample in a study of blood T cell repertoires in COVID-19. Sequencing was performed with immunoSEQ multiplex PCR; in TCRdb, only in-frame clones are kept and a portion is missing. The table lists tens of thousands of clones, about 87% of them singletons. The sample was peripheral blood. These receptors all stem from a man older than 75 with active or convalescent COVID-19. Both conserved end residues are part of each CDR3. Fields, in order: J gene, V gene, clone size, D gene, CDR3 DNA, CDR3 protein. A D gene is named only where the DNA matches it firmly. Clone size is not always given. Where it is, it says once, few, many or a class for expanded clones.

j_gene: TRBJ2-5
v_gene: TRBV25-1
abundance: -
d_gene: -
CDR3nt: TGTGCCAGCAGTGAATCCGGACAGTCCGAAGAGACCCAGTACTTC
CDR3aa: CASSESGQSEETQYF

j_gene: TRBJ2-5
v_gene: TRBV19
abundance: -
d_gene: TRBD1
CDR3nt: TGTGCCAGTAGTATGGGGGACAGCCAAGAGACCCAGTACTTC
CDR3aa: CASSMGDSQETQYF

j_gene: TRBJ2-4
v_gene: TRBV12-3/TRBV12-4
abundance: -
d_gene: -
CDR3nt: TGTGCCAGCAGTTTCAGGGCAGGGTCCCCGTACTTC
CDR3aa: CASSFRAGSPYF

j_gene: TRBJ2-1
v_gene: TRBV9
abundance: -
d_gene: -
CDR3nt: TGTGCCAGCAGCCCTAAGGGGGGGACACAATCCTACAATGAGCAGTTCTTC
CDR3aa: CASSPKGGTQSYNEQFF

j_gene: TRBJ2-1
v_gene: TRBV24-1
abundance: -
d_gene: -
CDR3nt: TGTGCCACCAGTGACAGGGTTGATGAGCAGTTCTTC
CDR3aa: CATSDRVDEQFF

j_gene: TRBJ1-6
v_gene: TRBV6-1
abundance: -
d_gene: -
CDR3nt: TGTGCCAGCAGTGACCTAGGGGGGGCTTATAATTCACCCCTCCACTTT
CDR3aa: CASSDLGGAYNSPLHF

j_gene: TRBJ2-5
v_gene: TRBV5-1
abundance: few
d_gene: TRBD1
CDR3nt: TGCGCCAGCAGCACAAGGGACAGCGAAGAGACCCAGTACTTC
CDR3aa: CASSTRDSEETQYF

j_gene: TRBJ2-5
v_gene: TRBV19
abundance: -
d_gene: -
CDR3nt: TGTGCCAGTAGGGAAACAGGGCCAGCACAAGAGACCCAGTACTTC
CDR3aa: CASRETGPAQETQYF

j_gene: TRBJ1-5
v_gene: TRBV5-8
abundance: -
d_gene: -
CDR3nt: TGTGCCAGCAGCTTGTTCGACAGGCGCTCGTATTTT
CDR3aa: CASSLFDRRSYF

j_gene: TRBJ1-3
v_gene: TRBV19
abundance: -
d_gene: -
CDR3nt: TGTGCCAGTAGTCTTTCTGGAAACACCATATATTTT
CDR3aa: CASSLSGNTIYF

j_gene: TRBJ2-1
v_gene: TRBV5-4
abundance: -
d_gene: -
CDR3nt: TGTGCCAGCAGCCCTGGTGGCACGCCGTCCTACAATGAGCAGTTCTTC
CDR3aa: CASSPGGTPSYNEQFF

j_gene: TRBJ1-1
v_gene: TRBV7-9
abundance: -
d_gene: -
CDR3nt: TGTGCCAGCAGCTCGATCCAGTACACTGAAGCTTTCTTT
CDR3aa: CASSSIQYTEAFF

j_gene: TRBJ2-1
v_gene: TRBV9
abundance: -
d_gene: -
CDR3nt: TGTGCCAGCAGCGCCCTATACGTTGGTGAGCAGTTCTTC
CDR3aa: CASSALYVGEQFF

j_gene: TRBJ2-1
v_gene: TRBV2
abundance: -
d_gene: TRBD2
CDR3nt: TGTGCCAGCAGAGGGACTAGCGGATACAATGAGCAGTTCTTC
CDR3aa: CASRGTSGYNEQFF

j_gene: TRBJ1-1
v_gene: TRBV25-1
abundance: -
d_gene: -
CDR3nt: TGTGCCAGCAGTGACATTGTCGGCACTGAAGCTTTCTTT
CDR3aa: CASSDIVGTEAFF

j_gene: TRBJ1-1
v_gene: TRBV9
abundance: -
d_gene: -
CDR3nt: TGTGCCAGCAGCGTAGCAGACAGGAGGAGTGAAGCTTTCTTT
CDR3aa: CASSVADRRSEAFF

j_gene: TRBJ1-3
v_gene: TRBV10-3
abundance: -
d_gene: TRBD1
CDR3nt: TGTGCCATCAGTGAGAGAGGGGGCGCTGGAAACACCATATATTTT
CDR3aa: CAISERGGAGNTIYF

j_gene: TRBJ1-5
v_gene: TRBV7-3
abundance: few
d_gene: -
CDR3nt: TGTGCCAGCAGCCCCACGCCGGATCAGCCCCAGCATTTT
CDR3aa: CASSPTPDQPQHF

j_gene: TRBJ2-2
v_gene: TRBV2
abundance: -
d_gene: -
CDR3nt: TGTGCCACAACAGTGGCCGTAAACACCGGGGAGCTGTTTTTT
CDR3aa: CATTVAVNTGELFF

j_gene: TRBJ2-1
v_gene: TRBV25-1
abundance: few
d_gene: TRBD1
CDR3nt: TGTGCCAGCATAGGGACCCGGACAGGGGAGCAGTTCTTC
CDR3aa: CASIGTRTGEQFF

j_gene: TRBJ1-4
v_gene: TRBV19
abundance: -
d_gene: -
CDR3nt: TGTGCCAGTAGTATAGAGTACAGGGTGCGGGAAAAACTGTTTTTT
CDR3aa: CASSIEYRVREKLFF

j_gene: TRBJ1-2
v_gene: TRBV6-6
abundance: once
d_gene: TRBD1
CDR3nt: TGTGCCAGCCGACAGGGTGGCTATGGCTACACCTTC
CDR3aa: CASRQGGYGYTF

j_gene: TRBJ1-5
v_gene: TRBV7-2
abundance: -
d_gene: TRBD1
CDR3nt: TGTGCCAGCAGACCGGGAGGGGGCCAGGATCAGCCCCAGCATTTT
CDR3aa: CASRPGGGQDQPQHF

j_gene: TRBJ1-6
v_gene: TRBV19
abundance: -
d_gene: TRBD1
CDR3nt: TGTGCCAGCACGGGGACAGGGGTCAATTCACCCCTCCACTTT
CDR3aa: CASTGTGVNSPLHF

j_gene: TRBJ2-2
v_gene: TRBV9
abundance: -
d_gene: -
CDR3nt: TGTGCCAGCAGCGTCAGGGGAGACACCGGGGAGCTGTTTTTT
CDR3aa: CASSVRGDTGELFF

j_gene: TRBJ1-4
v_gene: TRBV11-2
abundance: -
d_gene: -
CDR3nt: TGTGCCAGCAGCTTCGCCTCGACGGGAGGGGAAAAACTGTTTTTT
CDR3aa: CASSFASTGGEKLFF

j_gene: TRBJ2-1
v_gene: TRBV6-5
abundance: -
d_gene: TRBD2
CDR3nt: TGTGCCAGCAGAATAGCGGGGAACTCCTACAATGAGCAGTTCTTC
CDR3aa: CASRIAGNSYNEQFF

j_gene: TRBJ1-2
v_gene: TRBV14
abundance: -
d_gene: -
CDR3nt: TGTGCCAGCAGTAGGGGCGACTATGGCTACACCTTC
CDR3aa: CASSRGDYGYTF

j_gene: TRBJ1-1
v_gene: TRBV18
abundance: -
d_gene: -
CDR3nt: TGTGCCAGCTCACCTCAGGCAGGGAGGGACACTGAAGCTTTCTTT
CDR3aa: CASSPQAGRDTEAFF

j_gene: TRBJ2-6
v_gene: TRBV14
abundance: -
d_gene: -
CDR3nt: TGTGCCAGCAGCCCGGGGTCAAAGTCTGGGGCCAACGTCCTGACTTTC
CDR3aa: CASSPGSKSGANVLTF

j_gene: TRBJ1-5
v_gene: TRBV28
abundance: -
d_gene: TRBD1
CDR3nt: TGTGCCAGCAGACCAACAGGGGTAAATCAGCCCCAGCATTTT
CDR3aa: CASRPTGVNQPQHF

j_gene: TRBJ2-2
v_gene: TRBV5-1
abundance: -
d_gene: TRBD2
CDR3nt: TGCGCCAGCAGCTTGGAGGGCGGGGGTTCCACCGGGGAGCTGTTTTTT
CDR3aa: CASSLEGGGSTGELFF

j_gene: TRBJ1-1
v_gene: TRBV28
abundance: -
d_gene: -
CDR3nt: TGTGCCAGCAGTAATCATGGAGCCATTGAAGCTTTCTTT
CDR3aa: CASSNHGAIEAFF

j_gene: TRBJ2-1
v_gene: TRBV9
abundance: -
d_gene: -
CDR3nt: TGTGCCAGCAGCGTCCAGGGGAGCTCCTACAATGAGCAGTTCTTC
CDR3aa: CASSVQGSSYNEQFF

j_gene: TRBJ1-2
v_gene: TRBV2
abundance: -
d_gene: TRBD1
CDR3nt: TGTGCCAGCAGTGAACTAGCAGGGGGCCCTTTTCCGCGCTGG
CDR3aa: CASSELAGGPFPRW